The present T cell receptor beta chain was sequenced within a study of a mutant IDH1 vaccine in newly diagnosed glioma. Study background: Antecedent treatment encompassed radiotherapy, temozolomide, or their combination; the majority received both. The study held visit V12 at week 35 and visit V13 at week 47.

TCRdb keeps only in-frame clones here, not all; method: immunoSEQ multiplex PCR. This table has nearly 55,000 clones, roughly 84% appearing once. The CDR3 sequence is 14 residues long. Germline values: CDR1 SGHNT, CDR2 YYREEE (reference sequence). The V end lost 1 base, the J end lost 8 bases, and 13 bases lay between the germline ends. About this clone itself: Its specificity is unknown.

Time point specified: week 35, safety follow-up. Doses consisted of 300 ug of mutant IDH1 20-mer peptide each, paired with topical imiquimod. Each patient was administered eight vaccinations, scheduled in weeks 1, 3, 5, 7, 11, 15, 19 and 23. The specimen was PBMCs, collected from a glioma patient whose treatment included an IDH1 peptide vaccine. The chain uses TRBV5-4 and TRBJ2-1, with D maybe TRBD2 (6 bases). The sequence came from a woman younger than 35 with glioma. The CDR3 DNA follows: TGTGCCAGCAGCTTGTATTATGGGGAGGATGAGCAGTTCTTC. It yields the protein CASSLYYGEDEQFF.